The subject of this entry is one T cell receptor beta chain. The antigen it binds to is not known. No much larger clonotype is one base removed from it; base qualities were not supplied. The record originates from a study of T cell repertoires in urothelial bladder cancer (dated by TCRdb to the late 2010s). Regarding the complete study: Clinical stages of the roughly twelve resected lesions were three cT0, three cTa, three cT1 and three cT2 or greater. TCR repertoire clonality in bladder tumors was compared with TCR repertoire clonality in benign bladder inflammation. Some twelve patients with bladder lesions who were undergoing transurethral resection were prospectively identified. About a dozen resected bladder lesions, consisting of urothelial carcinoma (UC+) and benign (UC-) specimens, were examined.

The TCR beta chain CDR3 region was sequenced with the immunoSEQ assay. The original methods were these. T-cell fraction, clonal dominance and maximum TCR clone frequency were calculated for each specimen. TCRdb carries this immuneACCESS record with in-frame sequences only. Its versions omit some clonotypes, under half of them owing to an unresolved V gene in the studies checked, with the rest unexplained. That table supplies the V and J calls and clone size; D and trimming were determined from the DNA. Present in this sample are about 10,000 clones, 58% of which were seen just once. The ten most abundant clones make up around 30% of the sample. The CDR3 covers 15 residues, taking in both the cysteine and the phenylalanine. The CDR3 DNA has 45 bases and is translated from base 1. The germline V gene (reference sequence) yields SGHNT for CDR1 and YYREEE for CDR2. From V the trimming removes 0 bases and from J it removes 5 bases, while the gene matches leave 4 bases of the junction unaccounted for.

Bladder lesion specimens were collected at transurethral resection and stored at -80C. DNA was extracted from bladder specimens collected at transurethral resection. The research as a whole found: Urothelial carcinoma specimens had fewer T cells than benign specimens, with medians of about 5,400 and 25,000. A median tumor infiltrating lymphocyte percentage of approximately 2% was observed in carcinoma specimens, compared with more than 10% in benign specimens. In carcinoma specimens a single T-cell clone made up as much as 17% of infiltrating lymphocytes, compared with roughly 2% in benign specimens.

This TCR came from a human donor with urothelial carcinoma. This sequence uses TRBV5-4 and TRBJ2-5, and 10 junctional nucleotides match TRBD1. Sequenced sample: tumor-infiltrating cells from bladder cancer. This receptor carries the CDR3 CASSLGTGGVETQYF. In nucleotides, the sequence is TGTGCCAGCAGCTTGGGGACAGGGGGGGTCGAGACCCAGTACTTC.